This is a list of T cell receptor beta chains from one sample in a study of T cells expressing NK-cell markers. Using the 5' RACE reads, TCRdb records one entry per CDR3 protein without DNA. Its listing shows 550,000 to 600,000 distinct CDR3 sequences. The sequenced sample was blood T cells: a sorted CD56 or NKG2C T cell subset, CD4+ or CD8+ T cells, or bulk PBMC T cells (not recorded which). These receptor sequences come from a man aged 18 to 29 in good health. Each CDR3 is given with its conserved first and last residue.

V gene	J gene	CDR3 protein
TRBV6-2/TRBV6-3	TRBJ2-7	CASTKGEALAKHEQYF
TRBV7-9	TRBJ2-1	CASRIPDTYNEQFF
TRBV7-8	TRBJ2-5	CASSFGLAGVEETQYF
TRBV11-2	TRBJ2-1	CASSSGLAGGTLVNEQFF
TRBV30	TRBJ2-1	CAWRPDVNEQFF
TRBV28	TRBJ2-1	CASKREPENEQFF
TRBV4-3	TRBJ2-7	CASSQKGVYEQYF
TRBV7-2	TRBJ2-3	CASSFTQGASDTQYF
TRBV12-3/TRBV12-4	TRBJ2-4	CASADRGLGNIQYF
TRBV9	TRBJ2-1	CASSVLAGGDEQFF
TRBV11-2	TRBJ2-3	CASSLTGIHTDTQYF
TRBV20-1	TRBJ2-5	CSARDQRGAESQYF
TRBV12-3/TRBV12-4	TRBJ2-2	CASRIAGARTGELFF
TRBV24-1	TRBJ2-5	CATSDFPTSGQETQYF
TRBV20-1	TRBJ2-3	CSALKGGKDTQYF
TRBV12-3/TRBV12-4	TRBJ2-1	CASSSTRDRSSYNEQFF
TRBV7-3	TRBJ2-2	CASSPYLKAGELFF
TRBV14	TRBJ2-3	CASSPAVGSTDTQYF
TRBV27	TRBJ2-5	CASSLFTGTQETQYF
TRBV4-2	TRBJ2-1	CASSQASGSSYNEQFF
TRBV28	TRBJ2-3	CASSLKVPGGTDTQYF
TRBV20-1	TRBJ2-1	CSARFTVGQRNEQFF
TRBV27	TRBJ2-5	CASSEQGETQYF
TRBV12-3/TRBV12-4	TRBJ2-2	CASSQSTSGELFF
TRBV5-1	TRBJ2-1	CASSPGAGTSGRGTYNEQFF
TRBV11-2	TRBJ2-2	CASSHRDRITGELFF
TRBV7-2	TRBJ2-7	CASSSHRGREYEQYF
TRBV6-5	TRBJ1-5	CASSQQGLNQPQHF
TRBV2	TRBJ2-3	CASSEAWQGKDTQYF
TRBV7-3	TRBJ1-1	CASSHLQRGSEAFF